Below, 2 T cell receptor beta chains from the same sample are listed, as sequenced in a study of brain T cells in children with intractable seizures. TCRdb's table, derived via immunoSEQ multiplex PCR, lists solely in-frame clones and lacks some. The sample lists 300,000 to 400,000 clones; more than 85% were seen once. The time point is: blood from clinic visit 5 months post-surgery; TSC patient then seizure free. The sample was peripheral blood, taken about 5 months after surgery. The source of these receptors is a boy in the first two years of life with tuberous sclerosis and intractable seizures.

The V call is TRBV11-2, the J call TRBJ2-7; TRBD1 is a possible D gene (5 bases). V lost 1 base, J lost 5 bases, and 12 bases lay in between. This CDR3 is 14 amino acids long. Germline V gives CDR1 SGHAT, CDR2 FQNNGV. The CDR3 DNA sequence: TGTGCCAGCAGCTTAGCCGGCAGGGTCAACGAGCAGTACTTC. This gives the protein CASSLAGRVNEQYF.

The chain combines TRBV5-1 with TRBJ1-2, with D possibly matching TRBD1 (6 bases). CDR3 length: 13 residues. V was trimmed by 1 base and J by 7 bases, leaving 11 bases between them. The germline V gene encodes CDR1 SGHRS and CDR2 YFSETQ. CDR3 nucleotides: TGCGCCAGCAGCTTGCCGGGGGGCCCTGGCTACACCTTC. Its translation: CASSLPGGPGYTF.